This T cell receptor (beta chain) was sequenced during a study of identifying expanded T cells in peripheral blood. The CDR3 length is 15 residues. V was clipped by 1 base and J by 3 bases, with 12 bases between them. Germline V CDR1 and CDR2: SGHRS, YFSETQ. This table comes from immunoSEQ multiplex PCR, and its TCRdb copy is limited to in-frame clones, with some not included. The sample holds 100,000 to 150,000 clones, roughly 84% seen once. On this clone itself: Its matching antigen is unknown.

The study's findings and limits: Technical replicates showed about 1.2 changed clones; approximately 2 weeks 15 to 20; four weeks 19.

This clonotype was obtained from a person aged 18 to 75 in good health. The sample was blood. The chain combines TRBV5-1 with TRBJ2-3; D uncertain. The CDR3 loop is CASSLRFSVTDTQYF. The CDR3 DNA is TGCGCCAGCAGCTTGAGGTTTTCAGTTACAGATACGCAGTATTTT.